The table lists the clone carrying this TCR beta chain with many counts. Its antigen remains unknown. The sample comes from a study of spatial heterogeneity in lung cancer. Study-level background: On average, each unique TCR and UMI combination appeared more than ten times in raw reads. Study-level results: Among blood samples, ubiquitous expanded tumor TCRs appeared more at resection than at follow-up.

The time point denotes: sample taken at primary tumor resection. From tumor, nontumor lung or frozen PBMC, whole RNA was taken unsorted for sequencing. Donors were over 70 untreated early-stage non-small cell lung cancer patients. Germline V CDR1 and CDR2: MNHEY, SVGEGT. This CDR3 comprises 14 residues. The germline V and J ends were trimmed by 5 bases and 1 base, with 12 bases remaining between them. Each CDR3 protein is one row after TCRdb ran MiXCR on the 5' RACE reads. The table lists about 38,000 distinct CDR3 sequences, 7.5% to 8% of them singletons, with approximately 30% in the top ten. The sample consisted of PBMCs, taken at surgery. This clonotype was obtained from a male donor with early-stage non-small cell lung cancer. The chain recombines TRBV6-2 or TRBV6-3 with TRBJ2-7, with a weak D call TRBD1 (5 bases). CDR3 loop: CASSNRQRSYEQYV. CDR3 sequence (DNA): TGTGCCAGCAGTAACCGACAGCGATCCTACGAGCAGTACGTC.